This T cell receptor beta chain was found in a study of cytomegalovirus exposure and HLA in healthy donors. In the study overall: From donors who were HLA-typed, an early data release held about 89 million unique TCRs. Findings of the study overall: Later examination showed HLA-associated TCR beta chains had greater clonal expansion than equally common others. The listing of fewer than 200 TCR beta chains classed them as cytomegalovirus-associated.

A multiplex PCR was run with 60 Vbeta primers and 13 Jbeta primers. Profiled with immunoSEQ multiplex PCR; TCRdb holds only in-frame clones, not every one. The top ten hold about 3.4% of the sample, which has about 110,000 clones, roughly 85% seen once. Donors likely had unrecorded immune exposures despite being nominally healthy when sampled. This clone occurred a few times. Its cognate antigen is unknown. The sequence was obtained from a woman in her forties in good health and CMV-seronegative. Material: PBMCs.

CDR3 DNA: TGTGCCAGCAGCGTGTCAACAGGGTTCCACGAGCAGTACTTC. It encodes CASSVSTGFHEQYF. The gene calls are TRBV9 and TRBJ2-7; D might be TRBD1 (6 bases). The CDR3 covers 14 residues. The germline V and J ends were trimmed by 2 bases and 5 bases, with 14 bases remaining between them. CDR1 and CDR2 from the germline V gene are SGDLS and YYNGEE.